This TCR beta chain was profiled in a study of cytomegalovirus exposure and HLA in healthy donors. Whole-study results and caveats: There were over 150 TCR beta chains listed as cytomegalovirus-associated.

A word on this clone: Antigen unknown.

The germline V and J ends were trimmed by 0 bases and 4 bases, with 16 bases remaining between them. Germline loops: CDR1 MNHEY, CDR2 SMNVEV (reference sequence). This CDR3 spans 16 amino acids. 60 Vbeta and 13 Jbeta primers were used in PCR. The repertoire was sequenced with immunoSEQ multiplex PCR; TCRdb's copy has only in-frame clones and lacks some. The sample records around 150,000 clones, roughly 79% being singletons. The clonotype was recovered from a male donor in good health and CMV-seropositive. Sequencing used PBMCs. This chain joins TRBV27 and TRBJ2-7; D is undetermined. The CDR3 loop is CASSLSAASLSYEQYF. CDR3 bases: TGTGCCAGCAGTTTATCGGCGGCCTCACTCTCGTACGAGCAGTACTTC.